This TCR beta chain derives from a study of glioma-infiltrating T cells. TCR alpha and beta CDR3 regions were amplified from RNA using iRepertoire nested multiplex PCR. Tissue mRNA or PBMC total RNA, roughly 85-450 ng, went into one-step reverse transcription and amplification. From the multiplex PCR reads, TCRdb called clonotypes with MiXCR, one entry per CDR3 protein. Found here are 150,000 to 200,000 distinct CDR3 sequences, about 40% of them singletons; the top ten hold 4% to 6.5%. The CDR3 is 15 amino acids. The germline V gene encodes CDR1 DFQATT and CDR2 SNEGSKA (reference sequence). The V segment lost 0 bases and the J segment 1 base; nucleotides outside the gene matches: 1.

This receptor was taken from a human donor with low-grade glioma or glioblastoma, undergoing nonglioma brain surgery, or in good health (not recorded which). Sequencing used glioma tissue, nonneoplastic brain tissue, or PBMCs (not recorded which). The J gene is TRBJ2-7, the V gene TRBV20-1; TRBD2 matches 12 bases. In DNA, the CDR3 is TGCAGTGCTAGAGATGGACTAGCGGGATCCTACGAGCAGTACTTC. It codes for CSARDGLAGSYEQYF.